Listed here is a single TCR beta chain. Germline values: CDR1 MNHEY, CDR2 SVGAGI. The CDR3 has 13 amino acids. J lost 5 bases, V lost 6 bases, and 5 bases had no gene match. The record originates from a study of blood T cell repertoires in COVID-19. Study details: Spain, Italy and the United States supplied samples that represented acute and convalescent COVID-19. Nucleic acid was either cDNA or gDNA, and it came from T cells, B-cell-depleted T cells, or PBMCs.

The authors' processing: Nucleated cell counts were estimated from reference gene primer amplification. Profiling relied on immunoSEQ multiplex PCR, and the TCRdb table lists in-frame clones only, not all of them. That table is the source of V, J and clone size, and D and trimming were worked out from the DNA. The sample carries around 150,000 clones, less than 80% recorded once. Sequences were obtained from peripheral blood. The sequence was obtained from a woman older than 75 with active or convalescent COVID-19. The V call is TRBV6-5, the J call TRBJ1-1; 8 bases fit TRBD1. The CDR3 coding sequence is TGTGCCAGCAGCGACAGGGGAGGGACTGAAGCTTTCTTT. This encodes CASSDRGGTEAFF.